Below, 23 T cell receptor beta chains from the same sample are listed, as sequenced in a study of blood T cell repertoires in COVID-19. Assay: immunoSEQ multiplex PCR; the TCRdb copy retains only in-frame clones and omits some. In the table there are approximately 200,000 clones, around 88% of which are singletons. The sequencing sample was made of peripheral blood. All receptors derive from a man younger than 35 with active or convalescent COVID-19.

This clone has only one observation. J is TRBJ2-7 and V is TRBV7-2; the D is unclear. Germline V gene lookup returns CDR1 SGHTA and CDR2 FQGNSA. The CDR3 covers 16 residues. The ends were cut back, 1 base at V and 0 bases at J, with 13 bases in the middle. CDR3 coding DNA: TGTGCCAGCAGCTTAGGGCGCGGCTTGACCTCCTACGAGCAGTACTTC. This codes for CASSLGRGLTSYEQYF.

Here the CDR3 reads CAGGGPGELFF. The CDR3 nucleotides read TGTGCCGGTGGAGGGCCCGGGGAGCTGTTTTTT. The rearrangement links TRBV19 to TRBJ2-2, with D possibly being TRBD2 (6 bases). The CDR3 loop spans 11 amino acids. Trimming left V 11 bases short and J 6 bases short, with 10 bases between. CDR1 is LNHDA, CDR2 SQIVND, per germline (reference sequence). Drawing the rest from reference TRBV19 and TRBJ2-2, the complete variable domain is DGGITQSPKYLFRKEGQNVTLSCEQNLNHDAMYWYRQDPGQGLRLIYYSQIVNDFQKGDIAEGYSVSREKKESFPLTVTSAQKNPTAFYLCAGGGPGELFFGEGSRLTVL.

This clone was counted once. This rearrangement joins TRBV28 to TRBJ1-2; 8 bases line up with TRBD1. The germline gives CDR1 MDHEN, CDR2 SYDVKM. V lost 4 bases and J lost 3; bases outside the gene matches: 10. The CDR3 is made up of 16 amino acids. The CDR3 DNA is TGTGCCAGCAGTTCCAGGACAGGGCTTATGGACTATGGCTACACCTTC. Encoded protein: CASSSRTGLMDYGYTF.

The chain recombines TRBV5-1 with TRBJ1-6; 9 nucleotides match TRBD1. The V and J ends lost 1 base and 10 bases, in that order; junction bases with no gene match: 6. Germline CDR1 reads SGHRS; CDR2 reads YFSETQ. The CDR3 runs 15 residues. Here the CDR3 DNA reads TGCGCCAGCAGCTTGTGGACAGGGGAAACATCACCCCTCCACTTT. Protein sequence: CASSLWTGETSPLHF.

This clone was recorded once. This chain links TRBV27 with TRBJ2-7; tentative D call: TRBD2 (6 bases). Germline loops: CDR1 MNHEY, CDR2 SMNVEV (reference sequence). CDR3 length equals 15 residues. With 5 bases removed from V and 0 bases from J, the gap between germline ends came to 14 bases. The CDR3 nucleotides are TGTGCCAGCAGTCCCGGGACCGGGAGCTCCTACGAGCAGTACTTC. Translation gives CASSPGTGSSYEQYF.

The rearrangement uses TRBV5-6 and TRBJ1-1; weak D call: TRBD1 (5 bases). The CDR3 runs to 15 residues. V was cut by 2 bases and J by 4 bases, with 15 bases left in between. Germline V gene data show CDR1 as SGHDT and CDR2 as YYEEEE. The CDR3 here is CASSFAGTAATEAFF. Written as DNA, the CDR3 is TGTGCCAGCAGCTTTGCCGGGACTGCGGCCACTGAAGCTTTCTTT.

This clone has just one count. Other DNA sequences in this specimen translate into the identical CDR3. The rearrangement links TRBV7-9 to TRBJ1-1; D is ambiguous. V lost 1 base and J 2 bases, leaving 8 bases between the germline ends. Germline V gene lookup returns CDR1 SEHNR and CDR2 FQNEAQ (reference sequence). This CDR3 has 14 residues. The CDR3 DNA reads as TGTGCCAGCAGCTTAGGCGGTTCTAACACTGAAGCTTTCTTT. Residues: CASSLGGSNTEAFF. Based on the CDR3 plus reference TRBV7-9 and TRBJ1-1, the full variable domain is DTGVSQNPRHKITKRGQNVTFRCDPISEHNRLYWYRQTLGQGPEFLTYFQNEAQLEKSRLLSDRFSAERPKGSFSTLEIQRTEQGDSAMYLCASSLGGSNTEAFFGQGTRLTVV.

With regard to this clone: Other DNA sequences from this sample encode an identical CDR3 as well. J is TRBJ2-2 and V is TRBV5-4; 8 bases map to TRBD1. The V gene end was trimmed by 7 bases and the J gene end by 4 bases; junction bases not matched to a gene: 15. From germline, CDR1 is SGHNT and CDR2 YYREEE (reference sequence). CDR3 length equals 17 residues. The CDR3 coding sequence is TGTGCCAGCTCCCCCCCGGGGCAGGGGGCCATCACCGGGGAGCTGTTTTTT. It is translated as CASSPPGQGAITGELFF.

This chain joins TRBV5-1 and TRBJ2-7; 7 nucleotides align to TRBD1. Germline V gene lookup returns CDR1 SGHRS and CDR2 YFSETQ. The length of the CDR3 is 14 residues. Trimming removed 3 bases from V and 2 bases from J; junction bases left unmatched: 5. CDR3 residues: CASSWGTEAYEQYF. The CDR3 nucleotides read TGCGCCAGCAGCTGGGGGACAGAAGCCTACGAGCAGTACTTC.

A single count supports this clone. In nucleotides, the CDR3 is TGCGCCAGCGGAAAGGGACTAGCGTTTGAAGCCTACGAGCAGTACTTC. Translated: CASGKGLAFEAYEQYF. V usage is TRBV10-1 and J usage is TRBJ2-7; 10 bases are shared with TRBD2. The V gene end was trimmed by 8 bases and the J gene end by 2 bases; junction bases not matched to a gene: 12. This CDR3 contains 16 residues. Germline values: CDR1 WNHNN, CDR2 SYGVQD (reference sequence).

The genes are TRBV19 and TRBJ1-5; TRBD1 matches at 12 bases. Germline V gene sequence: CDR1 LNHDA, CDR2 SQIVND (reference sequence). Trimming took 4 bases from V and 7 from J; bases not matched to a gene: 8. The CDR3 extends over 16 amino acids. CDR3 nucleotide sequence: TGTGCCAGTAGTACCCCGGGACAGGGGGCGGACCAGCCCCAGCATTTT. This encodes CASSTPGQGADQPQHF.

This rearrangement joins TRBV4-1 to TRBJ1-4; perhaps TRBD1 as D (5 bases). Germline CDR1 reads MGHRA; CDR2 reads YSYEKL. The CDR3 is 14 amino acids. The V gene lost 8 bases and the J gene lost 4 bases, with 14 bases spanning the gap. The CDR3 nucleotides are TGCGCCAGCGGGGGGTGGTCACTTAATGAAAAACTGTTTTTT. This codes for CASGGWSLNEKLFF.

The chain links TRBV28 to TRBJ1-6, with D perhaps matching TRBD1 (5 bases). V shed 8 bases and J shed 6 bases, with 5 bases lying between them. CDR1 MDHEN and CDR2 SYDVKM come from the germline V gene. The CDR3 length is 11 residues. The CDR3 loop is CASQGNSPLHF. The CDR3 region has the DNA TGTGCCAGCCAGGGTAATTCACCCCTCCACTTT.

The J gene is TRBJ1-5, the V gene TRBV21-1. TRBV21-1 represents a pseudogene. This CDR3 region has 17 residues. The CDR3 nucleotides read TGTGCCAGCAGCAAACGGGAGGACGCGCATAGCAATCAGCCCCAGCATTTT. It is translated as CASSKREDAHSNQPQHF.

J is TRBJ1-2 and V is TRBV28, with 9 nucleotides matching TRBD1. The J segment lost 8 bases and the V segment lost 10 bases, leaving 5 bases of the junction unmatched. Germline loops: CDR1 MDHEN, CDR2 SYDVKM. The length of the CDR3 is 11 residues. CDR3 DNA sequence: TGTGCCACCAAGACAGGGGGAGGCTACACCTTC. It is translated as CATKTGGGYTF.

This clone was found once. The CDR3 here is CASSVMQISPGKGYTF. The CDR3 DNA sequence: TGTGCCAGCAGTGTTATGCAAATCTCTCCCGGGAAAGGCTACACCTTC. The chain links TRBV28 to TRBJ1-2; D call uncertain. From germline, CDR1 is MDHEN and CDR2 SYDVKM. V was shortened by 5 bases and J by 8 bases, with 24 bases between the two germline ends. The CDR3 covers 16 residues.

The chain couples TRBV25-1 to TRBJ2-7; D may be TRBD2 (6 bases). Trimming cost V 5 bases and J 7 bases, with 21 bases left between them. The CDR3 loop spans 15 amino acids. Per the germline V gene, CDR1 is MGHDK and CDR2 is SYGVNS. CDR3 amino acids: CASSTPAGMGGEQYF. The CDR3 DNA reads as TGTGCCAGCAGTACCCCCGCGGGGATGGGTGGGGAGCAGTACTTC.

The chain couples TRBV20-1 to TRBJ2-5, with a weak D call TRBD2 (6 bases). The CDR3 contains 13 residues. Germline lookup yields CDR1 DFQATT and CDR2 SNEGSKA (reference sequence). The V end lost 3 bases, the J end lost 4 bases, and 12 bases lay between the germline ends. The CDR3 sequence: CSASLVRGETQYF. CDR3 coding DNA: TGCAGTGCTAGTCTGGTGCGGGGAGAGACCCAGTACTTC.

This clone has only one observation. V and J are TRBV28 and TRBJ1-3; D uncertain. Trimming shortened V by 8 bases and J by 0 bases, and 8 bases separated the two germline ends. This CDR3 has 13 amino acids. Germline V CDR1 and CDR2: MDHEN, SYDVKM. The CDR3 is CASARASGNTIYF. The CDR3 DNA reads TGTGCCAGCGCCCGAGCCTCTGGAAACACCATATATTTT.

The J gene is TRBJ2-5, the V gene TRBV13; 10 bases match TRBD2. V lost 6 bases and J lost 3; bases outside the gene matches: 10. There are 16 residues in the CDR3. The germline CDR1 and CDR2 sequences are PRHDT and FYEKMQ (reference sequence). CDR3 protein: CASRGSRLAGEETQYF. CDR3 bases: TGTGCCAGCAGAGGAAGCAGGCTAGCGGGAGAAGAGACCCAGTACTTC.

The gene calls are TRBV10-3 and TRBJ2-7; 12 positions match TRBD2. CDR3 length: 19 amino acids. Germline trimming cut 7 bases from V and 6 bases from J; bases unmatched to any gene: 22. Looked up from germline, CDR1 is ENHRY and CDR2 is SYGVKD. Written as DNA, the CDR3 is TGTGCCATCAATGTCGGCCCGGGACTAGCGGGTCGACGAGCGTCCGAGCAGTACTTC. Its protein product is CAINVGPGLAGRRASEQYF.

V and J are TRBV10-3 and TRBJ2-2, with 8 bases aligning to TRBD1. The CDR3 runs to 15 residues. Germline CDR1 ENHRY, CDR2 SYGVKD. J gave up 0 bases and V 6 bases, and 3 bases lay outside the gene matches. The chain's CDR3 is CAISGQGANTGELFF. CDR3 sequence (DNA): TGTGCCATCAGCGGACAGGGAGCGAACACCGGGGAGCTGTTTTTT.

The chain employs TRBV5-1 and TRBJ2-3; perhaps TRBD2 as D (6 bases). CDR1 is SGHRS, CDR2 YFSETQ, per germline. This CDR3 comprises 15 residues. Between the trimmed V and J ends, which lost 0 bases and 2 bases, there was a span of 10 bases. CDR3: CASSLVGGATDTQYF. The CDR3 bases are TGCGCCAGCAGCTTGGTGGGGGGAGCCACAGATACGCAGTATTTT. The whole variable domain, filled in from reference TRBV5-1 and TRBJ2-3, reads KAGVTQTPRYLIKTRGQQVTLSCSPISGHRSVSWYQQTPGQGLQFLFEYFSETQRNKGNFPGRFSGRQFSNSRSEMNVSTLELGDSALYLCASSLVGGATDTQYFGPGTRLTVL.